A selection of T cell receptor beta chains follows, all from one sample in a study of shared clonotypes between healthy human individuals. TCRdb's table, derived via immunoSEQ multiplex PCR, lists solely in-frame clones and lacks some. The table has approximately 1.5 million clones, 95% to 99% seen once. Sequencing was performed on naive CD4+ T cells sorted from blood. All receptors derive from a man aged 30-40 years in good health. CDR3s include the opening cysteine and the closing phenylalanine or tryptophan.

v_call cdr3_aa
TRBV15 CATSSGPNYEQYF
TRBV11-2 CASSLGWGVYTDTQYF
TRBV4-3 CASSQYRGQGAGELFF
TRBV18 CASSPSSGNEKLFF
TRBV4-3 CASSQETYAPYNEQFF
TRBV28 CASSSGIRLYEQYF
TRBV7-3 CASSAKGGRELFF
TRBV4-3 CASSQEPGLADNEQFF
TRBV18 CASSPLGGSYEQYF
TRBV4-3 CASSQDSSAGARDEQFF
TRBV7-2 CASSLVGTGDEKLFF
TRBV5-1 CASSPQGQGIHEQYF
TRBV7-8 CASSLARLAFGEQYF
TRBV7-9 CASSGDDGYGYTF
TRBV12-2 CASRLVWGARIVYEQYF
TRBV5-1 CASSIGQAPYNEQFF
TRBV18 CATEGNRNTEAFF
TRBV7-7 CASSPTRVYNEQFF
TRBV18 CASSPGTSGEETQYF
TRBV6-1 CASTLNTEAFF
TRBV5-1 CASSLGGYQETQYF
TRBV29-1 CSGRNNEQFF